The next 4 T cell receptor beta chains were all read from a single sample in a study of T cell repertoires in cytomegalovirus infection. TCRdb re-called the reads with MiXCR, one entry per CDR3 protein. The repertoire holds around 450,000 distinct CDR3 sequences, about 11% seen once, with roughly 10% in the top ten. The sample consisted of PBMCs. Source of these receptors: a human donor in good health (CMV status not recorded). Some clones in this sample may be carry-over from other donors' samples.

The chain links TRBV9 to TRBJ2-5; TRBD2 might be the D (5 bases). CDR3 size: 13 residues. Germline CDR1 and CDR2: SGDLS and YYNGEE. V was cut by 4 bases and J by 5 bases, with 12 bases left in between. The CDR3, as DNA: TGTGCCAGCAGCCCCGGTTGGAGGGAGACCCAGTACTTC. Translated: CASSPGWRETQYF.

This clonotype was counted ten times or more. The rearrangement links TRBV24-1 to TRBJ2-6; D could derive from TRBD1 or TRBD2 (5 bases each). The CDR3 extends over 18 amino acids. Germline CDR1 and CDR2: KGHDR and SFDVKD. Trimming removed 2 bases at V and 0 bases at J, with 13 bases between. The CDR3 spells CATSDSTGRISGANVLTF. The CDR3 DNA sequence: TGTGCCACCAGTGATTCTACGGGACGGATCTCTGGGGCCAACGTCCTGACTTTC.

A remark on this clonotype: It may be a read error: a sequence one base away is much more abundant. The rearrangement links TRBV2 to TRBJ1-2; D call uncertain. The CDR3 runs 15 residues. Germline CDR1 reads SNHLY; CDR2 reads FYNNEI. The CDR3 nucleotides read TGTGCCAGCACCCTAGGGAGGGCTGCTAACTGTGGCTACACCTTC. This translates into CASTLGRAANCGYTF.

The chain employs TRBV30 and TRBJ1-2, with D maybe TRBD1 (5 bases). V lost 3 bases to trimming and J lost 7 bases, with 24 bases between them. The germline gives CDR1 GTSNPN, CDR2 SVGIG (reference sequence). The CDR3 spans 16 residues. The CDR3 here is CAWRFLGAGKFSGYTF. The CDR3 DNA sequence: TGTGCCTGGAGATTCCTCGGGGCAGGGAAATTCAGTGGCTACACCTTC.